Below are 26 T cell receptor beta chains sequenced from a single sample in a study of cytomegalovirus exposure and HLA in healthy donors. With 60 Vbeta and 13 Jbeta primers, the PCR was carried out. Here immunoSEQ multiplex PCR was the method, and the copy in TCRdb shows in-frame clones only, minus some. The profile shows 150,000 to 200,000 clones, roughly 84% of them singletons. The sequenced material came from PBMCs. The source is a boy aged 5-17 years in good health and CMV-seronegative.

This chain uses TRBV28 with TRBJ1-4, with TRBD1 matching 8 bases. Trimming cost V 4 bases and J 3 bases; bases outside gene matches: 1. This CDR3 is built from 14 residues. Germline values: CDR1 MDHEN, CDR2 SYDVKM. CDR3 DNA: TGTGCCAGCAGTTCGGGACAGGCTAATGAAAAACTGTTTTTT. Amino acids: CASSSGQANEKLFF.

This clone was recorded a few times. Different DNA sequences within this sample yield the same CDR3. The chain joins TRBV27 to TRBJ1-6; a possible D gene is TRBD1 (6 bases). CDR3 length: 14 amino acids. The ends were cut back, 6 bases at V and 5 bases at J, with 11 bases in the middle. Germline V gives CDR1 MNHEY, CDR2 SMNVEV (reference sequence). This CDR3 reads CASRTGVDNSPLHF. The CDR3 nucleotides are TGTGCCAGCAGGACAGGCGTGGATAATTCACCCCTCCACTTT.

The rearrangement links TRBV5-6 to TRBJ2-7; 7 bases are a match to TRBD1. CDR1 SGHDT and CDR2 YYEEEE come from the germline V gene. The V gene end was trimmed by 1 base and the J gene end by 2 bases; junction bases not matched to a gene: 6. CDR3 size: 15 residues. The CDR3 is CASSLLAGGPYEQYF. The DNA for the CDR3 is TGTGCCAGCAGCTTGTTGGCAGGGGGTCCCTACGAGCAGTACTTC.

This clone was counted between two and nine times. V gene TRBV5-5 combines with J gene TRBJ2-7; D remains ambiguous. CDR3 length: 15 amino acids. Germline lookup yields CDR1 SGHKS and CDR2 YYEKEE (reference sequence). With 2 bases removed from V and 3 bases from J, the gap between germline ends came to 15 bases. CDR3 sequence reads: CASSLTVPINYEQYF. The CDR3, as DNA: TGTGCCAGCAGCTTAACAGTCCCAATTAACTACGAGCAGTACTTC.

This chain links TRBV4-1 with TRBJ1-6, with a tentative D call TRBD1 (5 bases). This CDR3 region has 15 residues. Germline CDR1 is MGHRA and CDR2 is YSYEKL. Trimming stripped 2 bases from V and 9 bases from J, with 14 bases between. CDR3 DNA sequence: TGCGCCAGCAGCCAACCTGACAGCAGAGGTTCACCCCTCCACTTT. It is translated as CASSQPDSRGSPLHF.

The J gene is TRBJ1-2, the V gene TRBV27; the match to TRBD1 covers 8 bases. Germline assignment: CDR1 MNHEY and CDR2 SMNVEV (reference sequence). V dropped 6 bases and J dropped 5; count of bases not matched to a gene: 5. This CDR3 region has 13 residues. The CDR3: CASRLTGVYGYTF. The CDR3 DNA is TGTGCCAGCAGACTGACAGGGGTTTATGGCTACACCTTC.

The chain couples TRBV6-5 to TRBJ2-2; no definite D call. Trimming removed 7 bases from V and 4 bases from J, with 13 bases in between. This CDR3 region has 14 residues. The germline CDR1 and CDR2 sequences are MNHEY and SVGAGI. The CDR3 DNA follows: TGTGCCAGCACCTTCCTCGGAGCCACCGGGGAGCTGTTTTTT. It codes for CASTFLGATGELFF.

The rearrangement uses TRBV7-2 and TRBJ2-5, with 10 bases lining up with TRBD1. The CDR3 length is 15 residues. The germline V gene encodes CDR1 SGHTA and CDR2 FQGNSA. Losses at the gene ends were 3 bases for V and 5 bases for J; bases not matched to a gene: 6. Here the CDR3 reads CASSFRQGAGETQYF. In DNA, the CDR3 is TGTGCCAGCAGCTTCCGACAGGGGGCCGGCGAGACCCAGTACTTC.

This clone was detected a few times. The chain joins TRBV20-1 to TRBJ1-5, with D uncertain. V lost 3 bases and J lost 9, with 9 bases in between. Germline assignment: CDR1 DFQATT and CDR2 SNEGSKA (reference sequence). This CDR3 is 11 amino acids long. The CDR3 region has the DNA TGCAGTGCTAGGTCCTCGGGGCCCCAGCATTTT. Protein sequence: CSARSSGPQHF.

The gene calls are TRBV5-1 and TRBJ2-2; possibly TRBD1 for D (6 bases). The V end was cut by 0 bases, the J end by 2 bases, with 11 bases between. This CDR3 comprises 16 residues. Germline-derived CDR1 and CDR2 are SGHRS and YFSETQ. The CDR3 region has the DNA TGCGCCAGCAGCTTGGCCGCAGGGGTAAACACCGGGGAGCTGTTTTTT. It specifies CASSLAAGVNTGELFF.

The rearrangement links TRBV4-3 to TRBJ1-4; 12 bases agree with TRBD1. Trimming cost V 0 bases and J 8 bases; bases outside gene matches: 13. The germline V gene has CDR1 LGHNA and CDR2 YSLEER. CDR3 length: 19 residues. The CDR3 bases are TGCGCCAGCAGCCAAGATGGTGGGACAGGGGGCTTTCGCTTCGAAAAACTGTTTTTT. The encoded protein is CASSQDGGTGGFRFEKLFF.

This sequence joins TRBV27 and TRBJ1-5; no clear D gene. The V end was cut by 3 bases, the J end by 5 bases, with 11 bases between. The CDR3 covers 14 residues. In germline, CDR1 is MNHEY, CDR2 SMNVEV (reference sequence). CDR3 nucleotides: TGTGCCAGCAGTTTTAACGGGGAATATCAGCCCCAGCATTTT. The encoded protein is CASSFNGEYQPQHF.

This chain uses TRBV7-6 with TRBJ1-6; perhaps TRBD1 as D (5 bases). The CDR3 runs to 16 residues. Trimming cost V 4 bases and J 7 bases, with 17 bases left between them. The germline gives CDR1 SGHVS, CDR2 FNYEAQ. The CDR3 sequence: CASSSGTLTGNSPLHF. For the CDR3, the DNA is TGTGCCAGCAGCTCTGGGACTCTGACTGGGAATTCACCCCTCCACTTT.

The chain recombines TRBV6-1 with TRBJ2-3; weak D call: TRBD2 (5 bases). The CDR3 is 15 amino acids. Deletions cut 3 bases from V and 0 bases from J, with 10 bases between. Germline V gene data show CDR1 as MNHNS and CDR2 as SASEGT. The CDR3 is CASSEPAASTDTQYF. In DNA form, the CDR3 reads TGTGCCAGCAGTGAGCCAGCGGCTAGCACAGATACGCAGTATTTT.

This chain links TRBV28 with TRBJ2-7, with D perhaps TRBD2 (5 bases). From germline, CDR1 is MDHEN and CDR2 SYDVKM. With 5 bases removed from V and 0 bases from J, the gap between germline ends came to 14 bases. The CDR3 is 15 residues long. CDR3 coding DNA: TGTGCCAGCAGTGCAGGACTCCTACTCTCCTACGAGCAGTACTTC. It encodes CASSAGLLLSYEQYF. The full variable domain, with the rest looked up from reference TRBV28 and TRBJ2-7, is DVKVTQSSRYLVKRTGEKVFLECVQDMDHENMFWYRQDPGLGLRLIYFSYDVKMKEKGDIPEGYSVSREKKERFSLILESASTNQTSMYLCASSAGLLLSYEQYFGPGTRLTVT.

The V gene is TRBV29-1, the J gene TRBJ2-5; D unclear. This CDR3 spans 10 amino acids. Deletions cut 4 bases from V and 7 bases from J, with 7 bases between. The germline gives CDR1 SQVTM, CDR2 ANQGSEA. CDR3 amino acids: CSVVEWTQYF. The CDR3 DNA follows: TGCAGCGTTGTTGAGTGGACCCAGTACTTC.

The CDR3 here is CASRPLGGYTGELFF. The CDR3 coding sequence is TGTGCCAGCCGTCCACTGGGGGGGTACACCGGGGAGCTGTTTTTT. The rearrangement joins TRBV11-2 to TRBJ2-2; 7 nucleotides align to TRBD2. Germline V CDR1 and CDR2: SGHAT, FQNNGV. V was clipped by 8 bases and J by 3 bases; unmatched bases: 9. The CDR3 covers 15 residues.

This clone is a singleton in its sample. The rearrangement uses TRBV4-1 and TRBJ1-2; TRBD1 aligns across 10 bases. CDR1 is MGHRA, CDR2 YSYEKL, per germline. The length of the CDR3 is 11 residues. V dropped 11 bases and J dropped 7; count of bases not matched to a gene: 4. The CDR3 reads CAGGQGSGYTF. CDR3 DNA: TGCGCCGGGGGACAGGGGAGTGGCTACACCTTC.

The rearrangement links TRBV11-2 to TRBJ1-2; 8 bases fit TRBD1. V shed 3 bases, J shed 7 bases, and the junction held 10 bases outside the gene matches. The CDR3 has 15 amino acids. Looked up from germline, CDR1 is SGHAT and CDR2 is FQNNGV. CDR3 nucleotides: TGTGCCAGCAGCTTTCGGGGACAGGCCTGGGGTGGCTACACCTTC. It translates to CASSFRGQAWGGYTF. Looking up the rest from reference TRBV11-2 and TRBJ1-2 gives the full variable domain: EAGVAQSPRYKIIEKRQSVAFWCNPISGHATLYWYQQILGQGPKLLIQFQNNGVVDDSQLPKDRFSAERLKGVDSTLKIQPAKLEDSAVYLCASSFRGQAWGGYTFGSGTRLTVV.

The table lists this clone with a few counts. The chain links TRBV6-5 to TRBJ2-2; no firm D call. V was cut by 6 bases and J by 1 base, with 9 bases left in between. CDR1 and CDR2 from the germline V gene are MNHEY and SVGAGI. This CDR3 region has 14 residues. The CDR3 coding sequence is TGTGCCAGCAGCCCAAAATTGAACACCGGGGAGCTGTTTTTT. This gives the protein CASSPKLNTGELFF.

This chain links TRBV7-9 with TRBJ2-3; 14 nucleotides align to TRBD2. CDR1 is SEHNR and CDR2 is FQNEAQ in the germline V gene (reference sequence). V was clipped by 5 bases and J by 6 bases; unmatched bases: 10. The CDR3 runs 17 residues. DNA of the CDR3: TGTGCCAGCAGCCCAGGACTAGCGGGAGGCATGTGGGATACGCAGTATTTT. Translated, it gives CASSPGLAGGMWDTQYF.

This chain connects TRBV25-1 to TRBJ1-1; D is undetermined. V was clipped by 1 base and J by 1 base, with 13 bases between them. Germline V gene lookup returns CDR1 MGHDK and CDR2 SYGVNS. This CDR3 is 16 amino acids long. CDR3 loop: CASSEFPVGPNTEAFF. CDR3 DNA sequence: TGTGCCAGCAGTGAATTTCCGGTTGGGCCGAACACTGAAGCTTTCTTT.

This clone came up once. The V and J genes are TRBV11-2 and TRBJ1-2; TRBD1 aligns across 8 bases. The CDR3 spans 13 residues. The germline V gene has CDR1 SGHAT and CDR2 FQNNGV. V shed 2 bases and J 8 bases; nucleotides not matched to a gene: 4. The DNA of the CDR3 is TGTGCCAGCAGCTTACAGGGGGCCGGGGGCTACACCTTC. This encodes CASSLQGAGGYTF. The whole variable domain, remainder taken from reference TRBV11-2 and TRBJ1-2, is EAGVAQSPRYKIIEKRQSVAFWCNPISGHATLYWYQQILGQGPKLLIQFQNNGVVDDSQLPKDRFSAERLKGVDSTLKIQPAKLEDSAVYLCASSLQGAGGYTFGSGTRLTVV.

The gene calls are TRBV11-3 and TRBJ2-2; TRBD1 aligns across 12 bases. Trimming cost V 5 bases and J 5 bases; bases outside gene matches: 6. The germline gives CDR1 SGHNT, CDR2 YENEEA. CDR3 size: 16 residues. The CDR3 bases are TGTGCCAGCAGCGCATTGGGACAGGGGGCGACCGGGGAGCTGTTTTTT. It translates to CASSALGQGATGELFF.

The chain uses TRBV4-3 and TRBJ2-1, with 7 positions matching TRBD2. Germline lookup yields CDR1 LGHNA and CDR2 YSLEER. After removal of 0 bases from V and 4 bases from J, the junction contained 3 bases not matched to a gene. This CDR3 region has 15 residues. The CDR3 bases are TGCGCCAGCAGCCAAGATCCTAGCGGATACAATGAGCAGTTCTTC. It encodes CASSQDPSGYNEQFF.

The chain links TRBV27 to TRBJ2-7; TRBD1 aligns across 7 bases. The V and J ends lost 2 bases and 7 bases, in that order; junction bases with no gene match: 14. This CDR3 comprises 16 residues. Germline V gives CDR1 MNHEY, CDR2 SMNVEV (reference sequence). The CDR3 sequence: CASSLRRIQGSSEQYF. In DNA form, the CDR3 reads TGTGCCAGCAGTTTAAGAAGGATACAGGGGTCGAGTGAGCAGTACTTC.